The 12 T cell receptor beta chains listed next were all sequenced from one sample in a study of blood T cell repertoires in COVID-19. Profiled with immunoSEQ multiplex PCR; TCRdb holds only in-frame clones, not every one. The sample records about 150,000 clones, about 80% being singletons. The source material was PBMCs or T cells enriched from blood (not recorded which). The receptors derive from a man aged 50 or older who had recovered from COVID-19.

The rearrangement joins TRBV18 to TRBJ1-1; 10 nucleotides align to TRBD1. CDR3 size: 16 residues. The V gene end was trimmed by 6 bases and the J gene end by 5 bases; junction bases not matched to a gene: 12. CDR1 KGHSH and CDR2 LQKENI come from the germline V gene. The CDR3 bases are TGTGCCAGCTCTCCTCAGACAGGGGGCCGGCAAACTGAAGCTTTCTTT. Its translation: CASSPQTGGRQTEAFF. The variable domain in full, completed from reference TRBV18 and TRBJ1-1, reads NAGVMQNPRHLVRRRGQEARLRCSPMKGHSHVYWYRQLPEEGLKFMVYLQKENIIDESGMPKERFSAEFPKEGPSILRIQQVVRGDSAAYFCASSPQTGGRQTEAFFGQGTRLTVV.

This clone has a handful of counts. The V gene is TRBV3-1 (or the pseudogene TRBV3-2), the J gene TRBJ1-2; no clear D gene. CDR1 is LGHDT and CDR2 is YNNKEL in the germline V gene (reference sequence). There are 14 residues in the CDR3. V was trimmed by 7 bases and J by 0 bases, leaving 12 bases between them. The CDR3 reads CASTSGISNYGYTF. Written as DNA, the CDR3 is TGTGCCAGCACCTCCGGGATTTCTAACTATGGCTACACCTTC.

The chain employs TRBV19 and TRBJ2-1, with TRBD2 matching 13 bases. From germline, CDR1 is LNHDA and CDR2 SQIVND (reference sequence). The CDR3 covers 15 residues. Trimming took 5 bases from V and 5 from J; bases not matched to a gene: 3. The chain's CDR3 is CASSRLAGGHNEQFF. In DNA form, the CDR3 reads TGTGCCAGTAGTCGACTAGCGGGGGGCCACAATGAGCAGTTCTTC.

The rearrangement links TRBV7-8 to TRBJ1-1, with D uncertain. The germline gives CDR1 SGHVS, CDR2 FQNEAQ. This CDR3 is 15 amino acids long. V dropped 1 base and J dropped 3 bases, with 12 bases sitting between them. CDR3 in amino acids: CASSLGGGLDTEAFF. The CDR3 DNA reads TGTGCCAGCAGCTTAGGGGGAGGCCTTGACACTGAAGCTTTCTTT.

This clone has just a few counts. The chain carries TRBV27 and TRBJ1-4; tentatively, D is TRBD1 (6 bases). Germline V gene sequence: CDR1 MNHEY, CDR2 SMNVEV (reference sequence). The V gene lost 6 bases and the J gene lost 6 bases, with 11 bases spanning the gap. The CDR3 has 13 residues. CDR3 DNA sequence: TGTGCCAGCAGACGGACAGATGATGAAAAACTGTTTTTT. Translated: CASRRTDDEKLFF.

The chain has TRBV19 and TRBJ1-4, with TRBD1 matching over 10 bases. The germline gives CDR1 LNHDA, CDR2 SQIVND (reference sequence). The CDR3 length is 15 residues. V was clipped by 4 bases and J by 8 bases; unmatched bases: 7. DNA of the CDR3: TGTGCCAGTAGTAGACCCGGGACAGGGGAAGAAAAACTGTTTTTT. It yields the protein CASSRPGTGEEKLFF.

The rearrangement joins TRBV13 to TRBJ2-3; D unresolved. The CDR3 contains 16 residues. Trimming left V 0 bases short and J 2 bases short, with 12 bases between. Germline CDR1 PRHDT, CDR2 FYEKMQ (reference sequence). The CDR3 sequence: CASSLGYRVTTDTQYF. CDR3 nucleotides: TGTGCCAGCAGCTTAGGATATCGGGTGACCACAGATACGCAGTATTTT.

This chain joins TRBV19 and TRBJ1-1, with D uncertain. V shed 8 bases and J shed 0 bases, with 16 bases lying between them. CDR3 length equals 15 residues. The germline gives CDR1 LNHDA, CDR2 SQIVND (reference sequence). The DNA of the CDR3 is TGTGCCAGTGAGGGCAGCGACGTGATGAACACTGAAGCTTTCTTT. Translating gives CASEGSDVMNTEAFF.

The genes are TRBV6-5 and TRBJ1-4; D ambiguous. The germline V and J ends were trimmed by 4 bases and 5 bases, with 11 bases remaining between them. The CDR3 length is 14 residues. Germline CDR1 is MNHEY and CDR2 is SVGAGI. The CDR3 sequence: CASSSSLLNEKLFF. CDR3 DNA: TGTGCCAGCAGTTCCTCCCTTCTAAATGAAAAACTGTTTTTT.

This chain uses TRBV19 with TRBJ1-4; a possible D gene is TRBD1 (5 bases). In germline, CDR1 is LNHDA, CDR2 SQIVND (reference sequence). Trimming left V 5 bases short and J 4 bases short, with 8 bases between. CDR3 size: 13 residues. CDR3 sequence reads: CASSRGYNEKLFF. CDR3 bases: TGTGCCAGTAGTCGGGGGTATAATGAAAAACTGTTTTTT. Full variable domain (rest looked up from reference TRBV19 and TRBJ1-4): DGGITQSPKYLFRKEGQNVTLSCEQNLNHDAMYWYRQDPGQGLRLIYYSQIVNDFQKGDIAEGYSVSREKKESFPLTVTSAQKNPTAFYLCASSRGYNEKLFFGSGTQLSVL.

V and J are TRBV6-2 or TRBV6-3 and TRBJ2-3; tentatively, D is TRBD1 (5 bases). In germline, CDR1 is MNHEY, CDR2 SVGEGT. The V end lost 4 bases, the J end lost 0 bases, and 14 bases lay between the germline ends. The CDR3 is 16 amino acids. CDR3 amino acids: CASSSRVEGSTDTQYF. The DNA of the CDR3 is TGTGCCAGCAGTTCCAGGGTAGAAGGGAGCACAGATACGCAGTATTTT.

In the case of this clone: The sample holds other DNA sequences that translate to the same CDR3. The V and J genes are TRBV19 and TRBJ1-1; D gene ambiguous. The germline V gene encodes CDR1 LNHDA and CDR2 SQIVND (reference sequence). V was clipped by 7 bases and J by 0 bases, with 15 bases between them. This CDR3 spans 15 amino acids. The CDR3 DNA sequence: TGTGCCAGTACCTCTGGCAGGCCTATGAACACTGAAGCTTTCTTT. Its translation: CASTSGRPMNTEAFF.